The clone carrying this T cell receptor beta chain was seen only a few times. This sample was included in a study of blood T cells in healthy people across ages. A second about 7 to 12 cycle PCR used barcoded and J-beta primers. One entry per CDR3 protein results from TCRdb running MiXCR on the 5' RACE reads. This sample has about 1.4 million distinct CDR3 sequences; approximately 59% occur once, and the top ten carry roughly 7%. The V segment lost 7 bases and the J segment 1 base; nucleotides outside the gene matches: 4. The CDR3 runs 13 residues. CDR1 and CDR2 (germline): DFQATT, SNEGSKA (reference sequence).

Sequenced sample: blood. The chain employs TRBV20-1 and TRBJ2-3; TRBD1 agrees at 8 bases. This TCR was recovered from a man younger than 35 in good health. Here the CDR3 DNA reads TGCAGTGTTTTGACAGGGGGCACAGATACGCAGTATTTT. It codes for CSVLTGGTDTQYF.